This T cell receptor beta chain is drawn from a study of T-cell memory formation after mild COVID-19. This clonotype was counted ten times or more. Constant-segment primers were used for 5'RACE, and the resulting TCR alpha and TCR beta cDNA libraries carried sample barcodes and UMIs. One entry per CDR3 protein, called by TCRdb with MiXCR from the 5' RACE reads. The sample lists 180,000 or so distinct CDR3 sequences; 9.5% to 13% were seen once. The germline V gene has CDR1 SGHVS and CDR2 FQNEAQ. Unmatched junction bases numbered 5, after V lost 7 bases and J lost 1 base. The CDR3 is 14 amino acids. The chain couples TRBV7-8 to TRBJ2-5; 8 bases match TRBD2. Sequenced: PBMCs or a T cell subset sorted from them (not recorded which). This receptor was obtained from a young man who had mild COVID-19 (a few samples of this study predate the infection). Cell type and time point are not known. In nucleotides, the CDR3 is TGTGCCAGCACCTGGCGGGGGGTCCAAGAGACCCAGTACTTC. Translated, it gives CASTWRGVQETQYF.